This TCR beta chain was observed in a study of blood T cell repertoires in COVID-19. Study overall: Donors in the United States, Italy and Spain gave samples during acute or convalescent COVID-19. The analysed material was cDNA or gDNA that came from T cells, B-cell-depleted T cells, or PBMCs.

Original data processing: Using reference gene primer amplification, nucleated cell counts were estimated. Profiling relied on immunoSEQ multiplex PCR, and the TCRdb table lists in-frame clones only, not all of them. That table furnishes V, J and clone size, whereas the DNA furnished D and trimming. Seen here are 150,000 to 200,000 clones, 86% observed once, and the top ten hold 8% to 10%. The TCR sequence derives from a man between 60 and 70 years old with acute or convalescent COVID-19. Sequenced input: peripheral blood.

CDR3 region: CASSRQVNTEAFF. The CDR3, as DNA: TGTGCCAGCAGCCGACAGGTGAACACTGAAGCTTTCTTT. This chain joins TRBV11-3 and TRBJ1-1; tentatively, D is TRBD1 (6 bases). Germline CDR1 is SGHNT and CDR2 is YENEEA. The CDR3 is made up of 13 amino acids. V was trimmed by 5 bases and J by 0 bases, leaving 7 bases between them.